This TCR beta chain is drawn from a study of T-cell reconstitution after alpha-beta-depleted transplantation in children. Germline loops: CDR1 SGHAT, CDR2 FQNNGV. Trimming pared 5 bases from V and 8 bases from J, leaving 22 bases between. The CDR3 totals 16 residues. The TCRbeta library was prepared with unique molecular identifiers. TCRdb independently ran MiXCR on the PCR reads; one entry per CDR3 protein. Of 420,000 or so distinct CDR3 sequences in the sample, approximately 10% were seen once. The material sequenced was PBMCs from the stem cell graft donor, taken from the stem cell graft. The source is a human donor who donated a stem cell graft to a child with acute myeloid leukemia. The J gene is TRBJ2-1, the V gene TRBV11-2, with D possibly being TRBD1 (5 bases). For the CDR3, the DNA is TGTGCCAGCAGCCACCCCCCGGGCAGGGCGAGAGATGAGCAGTTCTTC. As protein: CASSHPPGRARDEQFF.